This TCR beta chain was observed in a study of cytomegalovirus exposure and HLA in healthy donors (dated by TCRdb to 2016 to 2017). Context from the whole study: In an earlier analysis of 587 of the donors, 276 Gb of sequence data and 117 million unique TCR beta sequences from about 179 million T cells were reported. Using immunosequencing, the study profiled T cell repertoires from about 610 subjects and related those repertoires to cytomegalovirus serostatus. Donor age, sex, ethnicity and CMV serostatus were collected together with the repertoire data. Along with the approximately 600-subject first cohort, a separate validation cohort of over 90 different subjects was used. Of the roughly 390 genotyped donors, 81% fell in the genetic ancestry cluster associated with self-reported Caucasian donors. A later genetic analysis used genome-wide SNP genotypes for about 60% of the roughly 700 donors, treating that subset as a discovery cohort. An early release that covered fewer than 750 HLA-typed donors contained around 300 gigabases of sequencing data and roughly 84 million unique TCR sequences. Rather than using new phenotypic data, the later analysis identified candidate immune exposures from TCR beta sequences and from how often those sequences occurred across donors. Every discovery cohort repertoire had been produced on one sequencing platform. HLA typing covered class I and class II loci at four-digit resolution. Four to six DR-DQ haplotypes were handled as single units for association and clustering, since linkage in the cohort was strong. In a later analysis, previously published TCR beta repertoires from 500 to 750 donors were re-analyzed and high-resolution HLA genotyping was added so that TCR occurrence patterns could be studied. The study aimed to test whether cataloging public T cell receptors could reveal signatures of past pathogen exposure. To predict cytomegalovirus infection status, the study combined high-throughput TCR immunosequencing, statistical association of individual TCRs with disease status, and machine learning. Typing coverage differed by locus: A, B, C, DRB1 and DQB1 were typed in about 629-640 donors, DQA1 in 500 to 550, DPA1 in 606, and DPB1 in just under 490. Across around 400 genotyped donors of the cohort, an average of approximately 240,000 unique TCR beta nucleotide sequences per donor were sequenced, and roughly 20% of those sequences were non-productive. An earlier analysis of 587 of the donors applied high-throughput TCR beta sequencing to assess whether each TCR beta V gene segment acted as functional or pseudogenic. What the study reported, not specific to this receptor: About 17 rarely observed V segments, including chromosome 9 orphons, were excluded from the earlier analysis of some 590 of the donors because counts were too low. Linkage disequilibrium might explain the correlated functional status among segregating V segments, but an unknown experimental factor could not be ruled out. A further reported finding was that TCR beta sequences accurately predicted the HLA-A and HLA-B alleles for most subjects in the first cohort. In a later analysis, 15,000 to 20,000 TCR beta sequences were associated with specific HLA alleles at a false discovery rate of 0.05. Some IMGT-functional V segments, including TRBV6-2 and TRBV6-3, could not be distinguished by the 87-base-pair reads and were therefore excluded. Only TCR beta chains were sequenced in this cohort, and the absence of alpha or paired-chain data limited detectable features. In a later analysis, several top co-occurrence clusters were reported to appear linked to parvovirus B19, influenza, CMV and Epstein-Barr virus. The authors suggested that the approach could potentially be extended to other disease states and immunological phenotypes. In a later analysis, TCR association rates were found to vary across HLA loci, with the most associated TCRs seen for DRB1 alleles and the fewest for HLA-C alleles. Across donors, most TCR sequences were observed very rarely, whereas some public TCRs were present in many individuals. In a later analysis, HLA-associated TCR beta chains showed more clonal expansion and lower generation probabilities than non-associated chains that were equally common. Cytomegalovirus status was reported to be diagnosed by the classifier with high specificity and sensitivity in both the original and validation cohorts. V-gene and J-gene trimming of TCR beta chains was associated with a missense DCLRE1C variant in a later genetic analysis, and the association was replicated in an independent cohort. In an earlier analysis of about 600 of the donors, most TCR beta V segments appeared in productive rearrangements about 90% or about 30% of the time, broadly matching IMGT annotations. Roughly uniform sequencing depth across donors was assumed in presence/absence analyses, although this assumption may not hold. A group of highly shared sequence variants was considered likely to be a technical artifact of the sequencing pipeline. In a later genetic analysis, fewer N-insertions in productive TCRs were reported among donors in an Asian-associated ancestry cluster than the approximately 670-donor mean. Because HLA typing was unavailable for some donors at each locus, only the typed subset was used in association tests. Assigning TCR associations to individual alleles was difficult when HLA alleles, especially DR and DQ, strongly co-occurred. A few of the identified cytomegalovirus-associated TCR beta chains were confirmed in vitro to be specific for cytomegalovirus antigens. The study gave a list of about 160 TCR beta chains associated with cytomegalovirus. According to a later analysis, most CMV-associated TCR beta chains appeared to be HLA-restricted, and the HLA associations seemed to be driven largely by CMV exposure. The only immune exposure information available for the cohort was CMV serostatus.

The cohort comprised around 700 healthy bone marrow donors. At the time of sampling, every cohort member was nominally healthy, though immune exposures that went unrecorded were likely present. The donor tested CMV seronegative and was one of the 352 seronegative cohort members. Every donor gave a peripheral blood sample, and the peripheral blood mononuclear cells from that sample were used for TCR beta sequencing. The Qiagen DNeasy Blood Extraction Kit was used to extract genomic DNA from the blood cell samples. V is clipped by 3 bases and J by 0 bases, and the sequence between their germline boundaries is 9 bases long. Including cysteine and phenylalanine, the CDR3 has 15 amino acids. Just the 45-base CDR3 DNA is kept, in frame starting at base 1. Per the germline V gene, SGHTA is the CDR1 and FQGNSA is the CDR2. Remarks on this clone: Its antigen is unknown. Base qualities are not at hand, and no much larger clone is one base apart.

Library creation used the immunoSEQ multiplex PCR assay. A mixture of 60 forward primers for TCR Vbeta segments and 13 reverse primers for TCR Jbeta segments was used in the multiplex PCR. Amplification of the CDR3 region of rearranged TCR beta genes was performed with a multiplex PCR assay on genomic DNA. Amplified TCR beta libraries were sequenced as 87-base-pair reads on the Illumina HiSeq System. As for the authors' bioinformatics: A later analysis counted approximately 76 million unique TCR beta chains across the 650 to 800 repertoires, and some 11 million of these chains were shared by at least two donors. Raw reads were error-corrected and collapsed into unique sequences by a nearest-neighbor algorithm in which closely related sequences were merged to remove PCR and sequencing errors. CDR3 sequences were aligned to IMGT reference sequences to assign V, D and J gene segments. For a sequence to be retained, a match of at least six nucleotides to both a V gene segment and a J gene segment was required. A rearrangement was called productive if the CDR3 had no stop codons and remained in frame with V and J, and every other rearrangement was called non-productive. CDR3 was defined by IMGT convention, running from the second conserved V-encoded cysteine to the conserved J-encoded phenylalanine. The earlier analysis of around 640 of the donors excluded sequences that lacked an unambiguous match to a single V gene segment. In an earlier analysis of about 590 of the donors, a V segment was called functional when productive rearrangements were above 56.7%, and segregating when the standard deviation between donors exceeded 5%. A statistical classification framework was built to diagnose cytomegalovirus status from the catalog of TCR beta chain sequences. A later analysis assigned V and J genes by comparing TCR nucleotide sequences with IMGT/GENE-DB human TR gene sequences. Using the TCRdist pipeline, a later analysis assigned CDR3 sequences along with most-parsimonious VDJ recombination scenarios. In a later analysis, each TCR beta chain was defined by its CDR3 amino acid sequence together with its V-gene family, and reads without a unique V-gene family were excluded. In a later analysis, 450 to 600 highly shared, low-generation-probability nucleotide sequences were removed to address suspected cross-contamination and a sequencing artifact. In a later analysis, a clonal expansion index was calculated for each public chain from normalized within-repertoire ranks of inferred template counts. A later analysis computed generation probabilities with a VDJ recombination model fitted to out-of-frame rearrangements, and checked the results against IGoR. Hypergeometric tests were used in a later analysis to score TCR-TCR, TCR-HLA and TCR-CMV co-occurrence, with a repertoire-size bias correction applied to the TCR pairs. A later analysis estimated false discovery rates by permuting HLA or CMV assignments 20 times. In a later analysis, co-occurring TCRs were grouped with DBSCAN, and TCRdist sequence similarity was added when clustering was performed within HLA-allele-positive subsets. For co-occurrence clustering, repertoires with fewer than 30,000 or more than 120,000 public chains were excluded, along with four or five repertoires with anomalous nucleotide sharing. The table comes from immuneACCESS by way of TCRdb, which keeps in-frame sequences with V and J called. Part of the clones is missing from these tables; in studies checked, under half for an unresolved V gene and the rest for unknown reasons. That table furnishes V, J and clone size, whereas the DNA furnished D and trimming. The sample records 120,000 to 150,000 clones, approximately 91% of which are singletons. The top ten constitute about 0.51% of the sample.

The material sequenced was PBMCs. This TCR came from a woman between 40 and 50 years old in good health and CMV-seronegative. The rearranged segments are TRBV7-2 and TRBJ2-1; the D gene cannot be resolved reliably. The nucleotides are TGTGCCAGCAGCTTCGACAAGAGCTCCTACAATGAGCAGTTCTTC. This encodes CASSFDKSSYNEQFF.